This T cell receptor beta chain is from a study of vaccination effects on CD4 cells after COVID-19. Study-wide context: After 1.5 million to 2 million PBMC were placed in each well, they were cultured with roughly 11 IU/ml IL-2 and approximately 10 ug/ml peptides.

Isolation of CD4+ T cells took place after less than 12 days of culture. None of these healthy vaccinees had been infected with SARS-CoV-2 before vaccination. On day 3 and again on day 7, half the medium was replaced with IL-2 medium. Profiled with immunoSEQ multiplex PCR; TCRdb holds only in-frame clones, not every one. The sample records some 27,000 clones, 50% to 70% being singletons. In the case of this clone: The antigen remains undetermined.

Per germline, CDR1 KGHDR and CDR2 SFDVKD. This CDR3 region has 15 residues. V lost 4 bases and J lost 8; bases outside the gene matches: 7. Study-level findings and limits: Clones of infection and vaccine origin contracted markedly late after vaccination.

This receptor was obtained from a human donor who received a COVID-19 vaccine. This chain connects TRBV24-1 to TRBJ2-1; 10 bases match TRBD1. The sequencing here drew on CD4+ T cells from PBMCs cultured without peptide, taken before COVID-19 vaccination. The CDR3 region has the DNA TGTGCCACCAGTGAGATGGGGACAGGGGACGATGAGCAGTTCTTC. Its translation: CATSEMGTGDDEQFF.